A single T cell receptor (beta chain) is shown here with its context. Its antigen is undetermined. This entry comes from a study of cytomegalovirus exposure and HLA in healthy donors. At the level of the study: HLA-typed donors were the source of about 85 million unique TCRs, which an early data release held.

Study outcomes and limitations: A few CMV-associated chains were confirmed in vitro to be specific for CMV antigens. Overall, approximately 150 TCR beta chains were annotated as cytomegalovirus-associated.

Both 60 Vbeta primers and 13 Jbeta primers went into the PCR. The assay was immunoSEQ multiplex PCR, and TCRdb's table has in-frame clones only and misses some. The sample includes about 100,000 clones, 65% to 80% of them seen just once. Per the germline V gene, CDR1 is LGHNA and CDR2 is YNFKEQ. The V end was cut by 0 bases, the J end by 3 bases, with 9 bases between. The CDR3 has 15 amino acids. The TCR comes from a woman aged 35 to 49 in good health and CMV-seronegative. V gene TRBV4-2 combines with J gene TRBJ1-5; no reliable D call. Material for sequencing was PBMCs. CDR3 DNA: TGTGCCAGCAGCCAAGATGGCGGCTCCAATCAGCCCCAGCATTTT. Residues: CASSQDGGSNQPQHF.